The rows below give T cell receptor beta chains drawn from one sample of a study of cytomegalovirus exposure and HLA in healthy donors. Here immunoSEQ multiplex PCR was the method, and the copy in TCRdb shows in-frame clones only, minus some. Of some 140,000 clones in the sample, roughly 77% are singletons; the top ten hold 2.5% to 3.5%. Sequenced: PBMCs. Source of these receptors: a female donor in good health and CMV-seronegative. Each CDR3 is given with its conserved first and last residue. D genes are given only for firm matches. Size is stated for part of the rows, as once, few or many counts, or as a class when the clone is expanded.

v_call	d_call	j_call	clone_size	cdr3_aa	cdr3_nt
TRBV19	TRBD1	TRBJ1-1	.	CASSSDRATEAFF	TGTGCCAGTAGTAGCGACAGGGCCACTGAAGCTTTCTTT
TRBV6-5	.	TRBJ2-3	.	CASSSSGDTQYF	TGTGCCAGCAGTTCCTCCGGAGATACGCAGTATTTT
TRBV27	.	TRBJ2-1	.	CASSSNLREQFF	TGTGCCAGCAGTTCCAATCTACGGGAGCAGTTCTTC
TRBV11-2	.	TRBJ2-2	.	CASSQTGITGELFF	TGTGCCAGCAGCCAAACAGGGATCACCGGGGAGCTGTTTTTT
TRBV5-4	.	TRBJ1-4	.	CASSLWSGENEKLFF	TGTGCCAGCAGCTTGTGGTCCGGGGAGAATGAAAAACTGTTTTTT
TRBV29-1	.	TRBJ2-7	.	CSVTGDSFYEQYF	TGCAGCGTGACTGGGGACTCCTTCTACGAGCAGTACTTC
TRBV28	TRBD2	TRBJ2-3	once	CASSLRTGRGNTDTQYF	TGTGCCAGCAGTTTGAGAACGGGGAGGGGCAATACAGATACGCAGTATTTT
TRBV30	.	TRBJ2-5	.	CAWSVGGGTETQYF	TGTGCCTGGAGTGTAGGGGGGGGGACAGAGACCCAGTACTTC
TRBV7-8	.	TRBJ2-7	once	CASSFHGPYEQYF	TGTGCCAGCAGCTTCCACGGTCCCTACGAGCAGTACTTC
TRBV19	TRBD1	TRBJ1-1	.	CASSEPGGALNTEAFF	TGTGCCAGTAGTGAGCCAGGGGGCGCATTGAACACTGAAGCTTTCTTT
TRBV28	TRBD2	TRBJ2-3	.	CASSFWTSGGETDTQYF	TGTGCCAGCAGTTTTTGGACTAGCGGGGGGGAAACAGATACGCAGTATTTT
TRBV5-1	TRBD2	TRBJ2-1	few	CASSLTTSGKYNEQFF	TGCGCCAGCAGCTTGACGACTAGCGGAAAGTACAATGAGCAGTTCTTC
TRBV9	.	TRBJ2-2	.	CASSDPSGTPNTGELFF	TGTGCCAGCAGCGACCCGTCCGGGACTCCGAACACCGGGGAGCTGTTTTTT
TRBV29-1	TRBD2	TRBJ2-3	.	CSAETSGGATDTQYF	TGCAGCGCAGAGACTAGCGGGGGGGCTACAGATACGCAGTATTTT
TRBV11-3	TRBD1	TRBJ1-1	.	CASSPRQGLLVNTEAFF	TGTGCCAGCAGCCCGCGACAGGGCCTACTCGTGAACACTGAAGCTTTCTTT
TRBV10-3	TRBD2	TRBJ2-5	.	CAISPGGWETQYF	TGTGCCATCAGCCCGGGGGGGTGGGAGACCCAGTACTTC
TRBV7-2	TRBD1	TRBJ1-1	.	CASSRRDSTEAFF	TGTGCCAGCAGTCGTCGGGACAGCACTGAAGCTTTCTTT
TRBV7-9	TRBD2	TRBJ2-7	.	CASSDLRLAGNAEQYF	TGTGCCAGCAGCGACCTAAGACTAGCGGGGAATGCCGAGCAGTACTTC
TRBV7-3	.	TRBJ1-2	once	CASSLMAGDYGYTF	TGTGCCAGCAGCTTAATGGCAGGGGACTATGGCTACACCTTC
TRBV6-6	TRBD1	TRBJ2-7	.	CASSTTLGQSSYEPYF	TGTGCCAGCAGTACAACCCTGGGACAGAGCTCCTACGAGCCGTACTTC
TRBV4-3	TRBD2	TRBJ2-7	.	CASSQDSGKDYEQYF	TGCGCCAGCAGCCAAGACAGCGGGAAAGACTACGAGCAGTACTTC
TRBV30	TRBD2	TRBJ2-3	.	CAWLTSVTDTQYF	TGTGCCTGGCTGACTAGCGTCACAGATACGCAGTATTTT
TRBV7-9	TRBD1	TRBJ2-7	.	CASSLEEAGGYEQYF	TGTGCCAGCAGCTTAGAAGAGGCAGGGGGCTACGAGCAGTACTTC
TRBV28	.	TRBJ1-1	once	CASSFNQNTEAFF	TGTGCCAGCAGTTTCAATCAGAACACTGAAGCTTTCTTT
TRBV10-3	.	TRBJ2-5	.	CAISVRLQETQYF	TGTGCCATCAGTGTCAGGCTCCAAGAGACCCAGTACTTC
TRBV2	TRBD2	TRBJ2-3	.	CASRSRGGTDTQYF	TGTGCCAGCAGATCTCGGGGGGGGACAGATACGCAGTATTTT
TRBV28	.	TRBJ2-2	few	CASSAKSLSGGELFF	TGTGCCAGCAGCGCAAAATCGTTGAGCGGCGGGGAGCTGTTTTTT
TRBV27	.	TRBJ2-7	.	CASSLRTGTIGGQYF	TGTGCCAGCAGTTTGAGAACAGGGACTATCGGGGGGCAGTACTTC